This is a list of T cell receptor beta chains from one sample in a study of T cell repertoires in cytomegalovirus infection. TCRdb passed the reads through MiXCR, listing each CDR3 protein once. The sample records 570,000 or so distinct CDR3 sequences, around 40% being singletons. For these receptors, no antigen is known. The starting material was cultured PBMCs, obtained from culture after CMV antigen stimulation. All receptors derive from a human donor in good health (CMV status not recorded). Some clones in this sample may be carry-over from other donors' samples. CDR3s include the opening cysteine and the closing phenylalanine or tryptophan. D genes are given only for firm matches. Clone sizes are given selectively: once, few, many, or a class where the clone is expanded.

J,D,V,size,DNA,CDR3
TRBJ2-4,TRBD1,TRBV7-8,few,TGTGCCAGCAAGGCCCTGGGACGCCCGGGACAGACTACCCTTCTAGCCAAAAACATTCAGTACTTC,CASKALGRPGQTTLLAKNIQYF
TRBJ1-6,.,TRBV7-2,.,TGTGCCAGCAGCTTATACCTGAGCTCCTATAATTCACCCCTCCACTTT,CASSLYLSSYNSPLHF
TRBJ2-7,.,TRBV2,few,TGTGCCAGCAGTGGGGTTCCCAAACCCTACGAGCAGTACTTC,CASSGVPKPYEQYF
TRBJ2-3,.,TRBV28,.,TGTGCCAGCAGTAGCCCCCAGGTACCCCACACAGATACGCAGTATTTT,CASSSPQVPHTDTQYF
TRBJ1-1,TRBD1,TRBV5-1,.,TGCGCCAGCAGCTTGGAGGGGACAGGGGGTGAAGCTTTCTTT,CASSLEGTGGEAFF
TRBJ2-7,.,TRBV7-9,.,TGTGCCAGCAGCTTAGTGTCAGGGAGGAACGAGCAGTACTTC,CASSLVSGRNEQYF
TRBJ2-3,.,TRBV7-9,.,TGTGCCAGCAGTTCGGACCTGCCTCCCACAGATACGCAGTATTTT,CASSSDLPPTDTQYF
TRBJ2-1,TRBD2,TRBV10-3,.,TGTGCCATCAGGGGGCTAGCGGGAGTATTTAATGAGCAGTTCTTC,CAIRGLAGVFNEQFF
TRBJ1-2,.,TRBV4-1,few,TGCGCCAGCAGCCAAGATCGAGGCTACACCTTC,CASSQDRGYTF
TRBJ2-1,TRBD2,TRBV19,.,TGTGCCAGTACGCCCGGGGGGAGCGGGAGACCGAATGAGCAGTTCTTC,CASTPGGSGRPNEQFF
TRBJ1-6,.,TRBV7-2,many,TGTGCCAGCAGCCTTGGACCGGTTTTGAATTCACCCCTCCACTTT,CASSLGPVLNSPLHF
TRBJ2-3,.,TRBV3-1,few,TGTGCCAGCAGCCCCGTGGGGGTTCGCGCAGATACGCAGTATTTT,CASSPVGVRADTQYF
TRBJ1-1,TRBD1,TRBV29-1,.,TGCAGCGGCACAGGGGCGGGGAACACTGAAGCTTTCTTT,CSGTGAGNTEAFF
TRBJ2-7,.,TRBV7-2,.,TGTGCCAGCAGCAAAAGGGGCTGGAACGAGCAGTACTTC,CASSKRGWNEQYF
TRBJ2-7,.,TRBV20-1,.,TGCAGTGCTGCTAACTTGGGGGGCCGCTCCTACGAGCAGTACTTC,CSAANLGGRSYEQYF
TRBJ2-3,.,TRBV11-2,.,TGTGCCAGCAGCTTATCGGGGTTTGGCACAGATACGCAGTATTTT,CASSLSGFGTDTQYF